The rows below give T cell receptor beta chains drawn from one sample of a study of shared clonotypes between healthy human individuals. Profiled with immunoSEQ multiplex PCR; TCRdb holds only in-frame clones, not every one. The top ten hold about 1.8% of the sample, which has around 1.9 million clones, approximately 94% seen once. The sample taken for sequencing was naive CD8+ T cells from PBMCs. The receptors here all came from a man aged 18 to 30 in good health. Some clones in this sample may be carry-over from other donors' samples. Each CDR3 is given with its conserved first and last residue. A D gene is named only where the DNA matches it firmly. Clone size is shown for a subset of rows, as once, few, many or a class of expanded clone.

NA	TRBV7-9	NA	TRBJ2-7	CASSSYRYGGWYEQYF	TGTGCCAGCAGCTCATATCGGTACGGGGGCTGGTACGAGCAGTACTTC
NA	TRBV28	NA	TRBJ2-7	CASSLGWKTPAYEQYF	TGTGCCAGCAGTCTGGGGTGGAAAACCCCTGCCTACGAGCAGTACTTC
NA	TRBV27	NA	TRBJ2-7	CASSYSGVSSYEQYF	TGTGCCAGCAGTTATTCCGGCGTCTCCTCCTACGAGCAGTACTTC
TRBD2	TRBV29-1	NA	TRBJ2-1	CSVEDITSGTFYNEQFF	TGCAGCGTTGAAGATATAACAAGCGGGACTTTTTACAATGAGCAGTTCTTC
TRBD1	TRBV6-5	NA	TRBJ1-5	CASSSGTVLGPQHF	TGTGCCAGCAGCTCCGGGACAGTTCTCGGCCCCCAGCATTTT
NA	TRBV7-9	once	TRBJ2-7	CASSLAKGGIPYEQYF	TGTGCCAGCAGCTTAGCGAAGGGGGGTATTCCCTACGAGCAGTACTTC
NA	TRBV6-5	NA	TRBJ2-3	CASTLVPSADTQYF	TGTGCCAGCACCTTGGTGCCTTCAGCAGATACGCAGTATTTT
NA	TRBV7-3	NA	TRBJ1-4	CASSHPPATNEKLFF	TGTGCCAGCAGCCACCCACCAGCAACTAATGAAAAACTGTTTTTT
NA	TRBV4-1	NA	TRBJ2-5	CASSQVGREETQYF	TGCGCCAGCAGCCAAGTGGGACGGGAAGAGACCCAGTACTTC
NA	TRBV4-1	NA	TRBJ2-7	CASSLHRATYEQYF	TGCGCCAGCAGCCTTCACCGGGCCACCTACGAGCAGTACTTC
NA	TRBV10-2	NA	TRBJ2-1	CASSESFRVNYEQFF	TGCGCCAGCAGTGAGTCTTTCAGGGTCAACTATGAGCAGTTCTTC
NA	TRBV7-9	NA	TRBJ1-1	CASSLVGSRNEAFF	TGTGCCAGCAGCTTAGTAGGGTCTCGGAATGAAGCTTTCTTT